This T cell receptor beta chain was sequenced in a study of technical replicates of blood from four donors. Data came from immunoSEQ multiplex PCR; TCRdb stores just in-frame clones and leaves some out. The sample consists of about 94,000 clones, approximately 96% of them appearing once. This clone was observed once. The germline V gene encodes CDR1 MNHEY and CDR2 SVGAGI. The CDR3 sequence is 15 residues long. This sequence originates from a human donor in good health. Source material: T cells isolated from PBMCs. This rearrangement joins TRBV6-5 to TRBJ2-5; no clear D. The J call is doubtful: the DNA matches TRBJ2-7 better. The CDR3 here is CASSSLGLVAHEQYF. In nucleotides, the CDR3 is TGTGCCAGCAGTTCACTGGGCCTGGTGGCTCACGAGCAGTACTTC.